Below are 9 T cell receptor beta chains sequenced from a single sample in a study of long-term antiretroviral therapy in people with HIV. The run of the v3.0 immunoSEQ assay was at survey level. Libraries were prepared by immunoSEQ multiplex PCR; TCRdb keeps only in-frame clonotypes and omits some of them. The sample shows 25,000 to 30,000 clones, approximately 86% of them seen only once. This specimen consisted of unsorted PBMCs, obtained 3 years after starting antiretroviral therapy. These receptors came from a man aged 35 to 55 with HIV.

The V gene is TRBV6-1, the J gene TRBJ2-1, with D possibly matching TRBD2 (6 bases). CDR3 length equals 12 residues. The ends were cut back, 6 bases at V and 7 bases at J, with 10 bases in the middle. Per germline, CDR1 MNHNS and CDR2 SASEGT. The CDR3, as DNA: TGTGCCAGCAGCGGACTATGGAATGAGCAGTTCTTC. Its protein is CASSGLWNEQFF.

V usage is TRBV10-1 and J usage is TRBJ2-7; D not certain. The germline V gene has CDR1 WNHNN and CDR2 SYGVQD (reference sequence). The length of the CDR3 is 13 residues. V was clipped by 5 bases and J by 6 bases, with 14 bases between them. CDR3 coding DNA: TGCGCCAGCAGTAGTCGACAACCTTCCGAGCAGTACTTC. Translated, it gives CASSSRQPSEQYF.

V usage is TRBV27 and J usage is TRBJ2-5; 7 bases align to TRBD2. V was clipped by 5 bases and J by 0 bases; unmatched bases: 6. Germline V gives CDR1 MNHEY, CDR2 SMNVEV (reference sequence). This CDR3 region has 15 residues. In nucleotides, the CDR3 is TGTGCCAGCAGTCCTCTTGCGGGGGACCAAGAGACCCAGTACTTC. Its translation: CASSPLAGDQETQYF.

The chain has TRBV18 and TRBJ2-5; D gene ambiguous. V was trimmed by 2 bases and J by 0 bases, leaving 7 bases between them. The CDR3 length is 14 residues. Germline lookup yields CDR1 KGHSH and CDR2 LQKENI. The CDR3 nucleotides are TGTGCCAGCTCACCAGAACATAACCAAGAGACCCAGTACTTC. Its protein is CASSPEHNQETQYF.

Here the CDR3 reads CASSLFGTNTEAFF. The CDR3 nucleotides read TGCGCCAGCAGCTTGTTCGGAACGAACACTGAAGCTTTCTTT. The chain uses TRBV5-1 and TRBJ1-1; no reliable D call. The V gene lost 1 base and the J gene lost 1 base, with 8 bases spanning the gap. This CDR3 is built from 14 residues. Germline CDR1 and CDR2: SGHRS and YFSETQ.

This chain links TRBV5-6 with TRBJ1-1; possible D gene TRBD1, 5 bases. Germline lookup yields CDR1 SGHDT and CDR2 YYEEEE. V lost 6 bases, J lost 4 bases, and 10 bases lay in between. The CDR3 sequence is 12 residues long. The CDR3 nucleotides read TGTGCCAGCAACCGGGGGTCCACTGAAGCTTTCTTT. Translated, it gives CASNRGSTEAFF. Together with reference TRBV5-6 and TRBJ1-1, the CDR3 gives the full variable domain: DAGVTQSPTHLIKTRGQQVTLRCSPKSGHDTVSWYQQALGQGPQFIFQYYEEEERQRGNFPDRFSGHQFPNYSSELNVNALLLGDSALYLCASNRGSTEAFFGQGTRLTVV.

Only one count was recorded for this clone. The J gene is TRBJ2-7, the V gene TRBV2; TRBD1 aligns across 7 bases. This CDR3 spans 15 amino acids. The junction had 7 bases not matched to a gene; V was cut back by 1 base and J by 4 bases. Germline assignment: CDR1 SNHLY and CDR2 FYNNEI. The CDR3 DNA follows: TGTGCCAGCAGTGAAGACGGGACAGAACTTTACGAGCAGTACTTC. This codes for CASSEDGTELYEQYF.

This clone has a handful of counts. The chain recombines TRBV7-2 with TRBJ1-6; TRBD1 is a possible D gene (5 bases). CDR3 length: 14 amino acids. V was cut by 2 bases and J by 6 bases, with 8 bases left in between. Germline-derived CDR1 and CDR2 are SGHTA and FQGNSA. The CDR3 bases are TGTGCCAGCAGCTTAAGGGGTGGTAATTCACCCCTCCACTTT. As protein: CASSLRGGNSPLHF.

J is TRBJ1-5 and V is TRBV11-2; the D is unclear. Germline assignment: CDR1 SGHAT and CDR2 FQNNGV. This CDR3 region has 16 residues. Trimming shortened V by 1 base and J by 0 bases, and 10 bases separated the two germline ends. CDR3 in amino acids: CASSLGPGISNQPQHF. The CDR3 DNA follows: TGTGCCAGCAGCTTAGGTCCGGGAATTAGCAATCAGCCCCAGCATTTT. Full variable domain (outside the CDR3, taken from reference TRBV11-2 and TRBJ1-5): EAGVAQSPRYKIIEKRQSVAFWCNPISGHATLYWYQQILGQGPKLLIQFQNNGVVDDSQLPKDRFSAERLKGVDSTLKIQPAKLEDSAVYLCASSLGPGISNQPQHFGDGTRLSIL.